The TCR beta chain described here comes from a study of blood T cell repertoires in COVID-19. Whole-study context: Acute-phase and convalescent COVID-19 samples originated in the United States, Italy and Spain. PBMCs, B-cell-depleted T cells, or T cells were the source of the cDNA or gDNA that made up the material.

Germline V gives CDR1 SQVTM, CDR2 ANQGSEA. This CDR3 has 14 residues. V lost 4 bases, J lost 4 bases, and 6 bases stayed unmatched. Per the authors' pipeline: For nucleated cells, counts were estimated from reference gene primer amplification. The method was immunoSEQ multiplex PCR; TCRdb's version includes in-frame clones alone and lacks a portion of them. Clone size and V and J calls were adopted from that table, with D and trimming inferred from the DNA. The table shows around 200,000 clones, with 65% to 80% occurring only once. This clone was detected once. The specimen was peripheral blood. This receptor was taken from a man aged 50 to 59 who had recovered from COVID-19. The chain uses TRBV29-1 and TRBJ2-7; 11 bases line up with TRBD2. In DNA form, the CDR3 reads TGCAGCGTTGGTAGCGGGAGGGCCGGATACGAGCAGTACTTC. As protein: CSVGSGRAGYEQYF.